This TCR beta chain emerged from a study of cytomegalovirus exposure and HLA in healthy donors. Study results and limitations: Overall, around 160 TCR beta chains were annotated as cytomegalovirus-associated. The availability of immune exposure information extended only to CMV serostatus. Sequencing likely produced, as an artifact, a cluster of highly shared sequence variants.

Use of 60 Vbeta and 13 Jbeta primers characterized the PCR. Produced via immunoSEQ multiplex PCR; TCRdb's table is partial and in-frame only. The repertoire holds around 190,000 clones, about four fifths seen once, with over 1.5% in the top ten. CDR1 and CDR2 from the germline V gene are SGHNT and YENEEA. The CDR3 spans 15 residues. The trim removed 5 bases at V and 5 bases at J, leaving 6 bases unmatched. Notes on this clone: Its antigen remains unidentified.

This receptor was taken from a man in his forties in good health and CMV-seropositive. Sequencing was performed on PBMCs. The J gene is TRBJ2-5, the V gene TRBV11-3; 12 bases agree with TRBD2. CDR3 amino acids: CASSRTSGDWETQYF. The CDR3 DNA sequence: TGTGCCAGCAGCCGGACTAGCGGGGATTGGGAGACCCAGTACTTC.